The clone carrying this T cell receptor beta chain has just one count. No antigen is known for it. The source of the sample is a study of shared clonotypes between healthy human individuals. Germline lookup yields CDR1 MNHEY and CDR2 SVGAGI. This CDR3 is 14 amino acids long. V shed 0 bases and J 11 bases; nucleotides not matched to a gene: 6. Every subset had its genomic DNA shared out evenly among several immunoSEQ plates. Some clones are missing from TCRdb's copy, which holds only in-frame ones; the method was immunoSEQ multiplex PCR. The data show hundreds of thousands of clones, 90% to 97% seen once. Study outcomes and limitations: Shared across four donors were roughly 5% of the naive CD4 clonotypes. Collection of samples was limited to blood; tissue repertoires likely differ.

All donors were healthy HIV-negative adults lacking recent acute infections or vaccinations. This chain links TRBV6-5 with TRBJ1-4; 7 positions match TRBD1. This clonotype was sampled from a woman in her 30s in good health. The specimen was naive CD4+ T cells sorted from blood. Subset noted: CD45RA+ positively selected. The CDR3 reads CASSYSKGGGKLFF. The CDR3 DNA follows: TGTGCCAGCAGTTACTCTAAAGGGGGCGGGAAACTGTTTTTT.